The TCR beta chain described here comes from a study of blood T cell repertoires in COVID-19. Looking at the study overall: The United States, Italy and Spain provided the acute and convalescent COVID-19 samples.

This clone was counted between two and nine times. Under the authors' procedure: Quantification of nucleated cells was approximated via reference gene primer amplification. This table comes from immunoSEQ multiplex PCR, and its TCRdb copy is limited to in-frame clones, with some not included. The DNA gave D and trimming, while V, J and clone size come from that table. The data hold 250,000 to 350,000 clones, with about 83% observed a single time. The germline V gene encodes CDR1 SGHAT and CDR2 FQNNGV. Trimming took 5 bases from V and 8 from J; bases not matched to a gene: 10. CDR3 size: 16 residues. Clinical history as reported by participants underpinned cohort assignment. Donors in Cohort 3 who had recovered were those with two negative PCRs, healthcare professional clearance, or resolution of their symptoms.

The chain couples TRBV11-2 to TRBJ2-2; TRBD1 agrees at 11 bases. The sequenced sample consisted of PBMCs or T cells enriched from blood (not recorded which). The TCR comes from a woman in her 40s who had recovered from COVID-19. CDR3 DNA sequence: TGTGCCAGCAGCGGCCGGGACAGGGGGACAACGGGGGAGCTGTTTTTT. This sequence encodes CASSGRDRGTTGELFF.